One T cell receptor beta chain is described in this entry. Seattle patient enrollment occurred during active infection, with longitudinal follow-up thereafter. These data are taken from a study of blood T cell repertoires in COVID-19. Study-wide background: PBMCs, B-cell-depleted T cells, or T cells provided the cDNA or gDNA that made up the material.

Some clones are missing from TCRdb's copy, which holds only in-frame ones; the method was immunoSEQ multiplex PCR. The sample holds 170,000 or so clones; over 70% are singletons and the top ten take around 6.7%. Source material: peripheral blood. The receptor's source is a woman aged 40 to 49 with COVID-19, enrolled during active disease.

CDR3 coding DNA: TGTGCCAGCAGCTTAGAAAGACAGGCCTACGAGCAGTACTTC. Its protein product is CASSLERQAYEQYF. The chain employs TRBV11-2 and TRBJ2-7; a weak D match, TRBD1 (6 bases). Germline CDR1 is SGHAT and CDR2 is FQNNGV. This CDR3 spans 14 amino acids. V was shortened by 0 bases and J by 2 bases, with 8 bases between the two germline ends.